These T cell receptor beta chains were read from a single sample in a study of cytomegalovirus exposure and HLA in healthy donors. Profiling relied on immunoSEQ multiplex PCR, and the TCRdb table lists in-frame clones only, not all of them. The table shows more than 140,000 clones, with 64% occurring only once. The sample comprised PBMCs. The receptor source for this set is a woman in her 30s in good health and CMV-seropositive. Both conserved end residues are part of each CDR3. D genes are given only for firm matches. Part of the rows lack a size; the others show once, few, many or a class for expanded clones.

j_call | clone_size | d_call | v_call | cdr3_nt | cdr3_aa
TRBJ1-3 | NA | NA | TRBV6-5 | TGTGCCAGCAGCACTACAGGGTCCGGTATCACCATATATTTT | CASSTTGSGITIYF
TRBJ2-3 | NA | TRBD2 | TRBV10-3 | TGTGCCATCAGTGAGACTAGCGGGAGCACAGATACGCAGTATTTT | CAISETSGSTDTQYF
TRBJ2-3 | NA | TRBD1 | TRBV2 | TGTGCCAGCAGGAAGACAGGGGCGCAAGATACGCAGTATTTT | CASRKTGAQDTQYF
TRBJ1-5 | NA | TRBD1 | TRBV19 | TGTGCCAGTAGTATGGTTGTGTCAGGGGGTCAGCCCCAGCATTTT | CASSMVVSGGQPQHF
TRBJ1-1 | NA | TRBD1 | TRBV6-5 | TGTGCCAGCACCAGTGGGACAGCAGACACTGAAGCTTTCTTT | CASTSGTADTEAFF
TRBJ1-1 | NA | NA | TRBV5-6 | TGTGCCAGCAGCCACGATTCAGGAACTGAAGCTTTCTTT | CASSHDSGTEAFF
TRBJ1-4 | NA | NA | TRBV2 | TGTGCCAGCAGTGAAAGAAGGGGCGACGAAAAACTGTTTTTT | CASSERRGDEKLFF
TRBJ2-1 | NA | NA | TRBV5-4 | TGTGCCAGCAGCGCCGACCCGACACCCCGCAATGAGCAGTTCTTC | CASSADPTPRNEQFF
TRBJ2-5 | few | NA | TRBV2 | TGTGCCAGCAGTGAAAACGGGGAGAGAGGGGAGACCCAGTACTTC | CASSENGERGETQYF
TRBJ2-7 | NA | NA | TRBV6-1 | TGTGCCAGCAGAACCCCCGGGACACTCTCCTACGAGCAGTACTTC | CASRTPGTLSYEQYF
TRBJ2-7 | few | NA | TRBV6-1 | TGTGCCAGCAGTGAAGGGGCTACAGGATACGAGCAGTACTTC | CASSEGATGYEQYF
TRBJ1-1 | NA | NA | TRBV28 | TGTGCCAGCAGTTTAGGAGGGTTGAACACTGAAGCTTTCTTT | CASSLGGLNTEAFF
TRBJ1-1 | NA | NA | TRBV7-8 | TGTGCCAGCAGCTTTAGCGGCACTGAAGCTTTCTTT | CASSFSGTEAFF
TRBJ2-7 | NA | NA | TRBV27 | TGTGCCAGCGGGTCCCCTATAGCGAGACCCTACGAGCAGTACTTC | CASGSPIARPYEQYF
TRBJ2-7 | NA | NA | TRBV6-5 | TGTGCCAGCAGCACCTACAGGAGCTACGAGCAGTACTTC | CASSTYRSYEQYF
TRBJ1-1 | NA | TRBD1 | TRBV2 | TGTGCCAGCATCCTAGGGGGCTTTGACACTGAAGCTTTCTTT | CASILGGFDTEAFF
TRBJ1-4 | NA | NA | TRBV7-6 | TGTGCCAGCAGCCGAGGAGGGACTAATGAAAAACTGTTTTTT | CASSRGGTNEKLFF
TRBJ2-7 | NA | NA | TRBV5-6 | TGTGCCAGCAGCTTGGTTGGAGGATCCGGTCACGAGCAGTACTTC | CASSLVGGSGHEQYF
TRBJ1-4 | NA | TRBD1 | TRBV6-1 | TGTGCCAGCAGTACCCAGGGACAGGGCGCTGAAAAACTGTTTTTT | CASSTQGQGAEKLFF
TRBJ2-1 | NA | TRBD1 | TRBV10-2 | TGCGCCAGCAGTGAGGGACAGGGCACCTACAATGAGCAGTTCTTC | CASSEGQGTYNEQFF
TRBJ1-2 | few | NA | TRBV4-1 | TGCGCCAGCAGCCAATCACTACAGGGATTCTATGGCTACACCTTC | CASSQSLQGFYGYTF
TRBJ2-3 | few | NA | TRBV7-9 | TGTGCCAGCAGCTCCCGGGGCGGGACGGCAGATACGCAGTATTTT | CASSSRGGTADTQYF
TRBJ2-2 | NA | TRBD1 | TRBV5-1 | TGCGCCAGCAGCTTAGGATCCGGACAGGGGAACACCGGGGAGCTGTTTTTT | CASSLGSGQGNTGELFF
TRBJ1-2 | NA | TRBD1 | TRBV5-1 | TGCGCCAGCAGCTCGGGACAGCTCTATGGCTACACCTTC | CASSSGQLYGYTF
TRBJ1-6 | NA | NA | TRBV4-1 | TGCGCCAGCAGCCAAGACCCCAGACTATCTTTCTCCTATAATTCACCCCTCCACTTT | CASSQDPRLSFSYNSPLHF
TRBJ1-3 | once | TRBD1 | TRBV19 | TGTGCCACAAAAAAACAGGGGACCTATGGAAACACCATATATTTT | CATKKQGTYGNTIYF
TRBJ1-1 | NA | NA | TRBV5-1 | TGCGCCAGCAGCTTGCGGGGGGCAAGTACTGAAGCTTTCTTT | CASSLRGASTEAFF
TRBJ2-5 | few | NA | TRBV9 | TGTGCCAGCAGCGTAGGAGGGGGTCCCGAGACCCAGTACTTC | CASSVGGGPETQYF
TRBJ1-2 | NA | NA | TRBV19 | TGTGCCAGTAGTACCCCGTTTTTCGCACAGAACTATGGCTACACCTTC | CASSTPFFAQNYGYTF
TRBJ2-2 | NA | TRBD2 | TRBV23-1 | TGCGCCAGCAATCTACCGGCACGGGAGGGAGAAACCGGGGAGCTGTTTTTT | CASNLPAREGETGELFF